A single sample is the source of the 8 T cell receptor beta chains below, sequenced in a study of regulatory T cells in long-lasting Graves disease. Time point here: persistent/refractory GD, antithyroid drugs over 5 years with positive TRAb. The TCR library was prepared using RNA isolated from PBMCs. Assembly of TCR beta libraries relied on iRepertoire HTBI primers together with Arm-PCR of CDR3 regions. TCRdb processed the multiplex PCR reads anew with MiXCR; each CDR3 protein has one entry. The sample has fewer than 450,000 distinct CDR3 sequences; about a quarter are singletons. The source was peripheral blood mononuclear cells (PBMCs), collected when the disease was refractory, from a patient treated with antithyroid drugs. All receptors come from a female donor with Graves disease.

The chain carries TRBV5-6 and TRBJ2-1; D unresolved. CDR3 length: 15 amino acids. Germline V gene data show CDR1 as SGHDT and CDR2 as YYEEEE. Deletions cut 2 bases from V and 4 bases from J, with 13 bases between. The CDR3 region has the DNA TGTGCCAGCAGCTTTTTAGCCAGCGATTACAATGAGCAGTTCTTC. Its protein is CASSFLASDYNEQFF.

Only a few counts were recorded for this clonotype. One end of the junction does not line up with germline, which may come from a read error. This sequence joins TRBV7-9 and TRBJ1-1; perhaps TRBD1 as D (6 bases). Germline assignment: CDR1 SEHNR and CDR2 FQNEAQ (reference sequence). The CDR3 length is 14 residues. CDR3 loop: CASSTTGFSTLNDF. DNA of the CDR3: TGTGCCAGCAGCACGACAGGTTTTTCCACACTTAATGACTTT.

The chain carries TRBV6-1 and TRBJ2-3, with TRBD2 identical over 10 bases. The J segment lost 5 bases and the V segment lost 7 bases, leaving 9 bases of the junction unmatched. Germline V gives CDR1 MNHNS, CDR2 SASEGT. The CDR3 loop spans 15 amino acids. The CDR3 DNA sequence: TGTGCCAGCACTTTAGCGGGGGGAATGAGAGATACGCAGTATTTT. This encodes CASTLAGGMRDTQYF.

This chain joins TRBV15 and TRBJ2-7; TRBD1 might be the D (5 bases). Trimming shortened V by 3 bases and J by 7 bases, and 13 bases separated the two germline ends. CDR1 is LNHNV, CDR2 YYDKDF, per germline (reference sequence). This CDR3 has 13 amino acids. The CDR3 DNA reads as TGTGCCACCAGCAGCAAGGGGTGGAGTGAGCAGTACTTC. Translated, it gives CATSSKGWSEQYF.

This clonotype came up many times. The chain uses TRBV9 and TRBJ1-3; TRBD1 matches at 7 bases. The V gene end was trimmed by 4 bases and the J gene end by 1 base; junction bases not matched to a gene: 8. The CDR3 spans 16 residues. Per germline, CDR1 SGDLS and CDR2 YYNGEE. The CDR3 sequence is CASSPGTVASGNTIYF. Here the CDR3 DNA reads TGTGCCAGCAGCCCAGGGACAGTGGCGTCTGGAAACACCATATATTTT.

This clonotype was seen a few times. V gene TRBV20-1 combines with J gene TRBJ2-4; D is possibly TRBD2 (6 bases). Germline V CDR1 and CDR2: DFQATT, SNEGSKA (reference sequence). This CDR3 region has 11 residues. Trimming took off 5 bases at V and 10 bases at J, with 12 bases between the two ends. The CDR3 bases are TGCAGTGCTCACGGGAGTTGGATTCAGTACTTC. Translation: CSAHGSWIQYF.

A note on this clonotype: A clone one base away is much larger, so this may be a read error. This rearrangement joins TRBV28 to TRBJ2-7; D gene uncertain. Trimming cost V 4 bases and J 4 bases, with 17 bases left between them. This CDR3 is 15 amino acids long. Germline V gene data show CDR1 as MDHEN and CDR2 as SYDVKM. CDR3 sequence (DNA): TGTGCCAGCAGTTCCCCCCGCAGGAGTTTTTACGAGCAGTACTTC. The encoded protein is CASSSPRRSFYEQYF.

This clonotype was seen only a few times. The genes are TRBV29-1 and TRBJ1-1, with unresolved D. Trimming removed 4 bases at V and 3 bases at J, with 12 bases between. The CDR3 has 13 amino acids. Looked up from germline, CDR1 is SQVTM and CDR2 is ANQGSEA. The CDR3 sequence: CSVGRRRDTEAFF. For the CDR3, the DNA is TGCAGCGTTGGTCGGAGGCGGGACACTGAAGCTTTCTTT. The full variable domain, rest sourced from reference TRBV29-1 and TRBJ1-1, is SAVISQKPSRDICQRGTSLTIQCQVDSQVTMMFWYRQQPGQSLTLIATANQGSEATYESGFVIDKFPISRPNLTFSTLTVSNMSPEDSSIYLCSVGRRRDTEAFFGQGTRLTVV.